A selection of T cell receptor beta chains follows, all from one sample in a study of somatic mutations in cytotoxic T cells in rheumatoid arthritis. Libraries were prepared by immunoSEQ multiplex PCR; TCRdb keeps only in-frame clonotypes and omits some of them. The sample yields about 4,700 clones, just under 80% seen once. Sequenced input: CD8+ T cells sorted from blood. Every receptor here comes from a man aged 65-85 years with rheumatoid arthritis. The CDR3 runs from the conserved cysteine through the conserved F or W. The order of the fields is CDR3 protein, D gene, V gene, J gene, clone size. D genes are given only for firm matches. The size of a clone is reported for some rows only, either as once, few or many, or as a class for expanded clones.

CASRPGQIYGYTF,TRBD1,TRBV27,TRBJ1-2,.
CASSEGAGGQPQHF,TRBD1,TRBV5-6,TRBJ1-5,.
CASSLVAVDEKLFF,.,TRBV7-2,TRBJ1-4,.
CASSLGAREQFF,.,TRBV7-3,TRBJ2-1,.
CASSPPTGGAEAFF,TRBD1,TRBV5-4,TRBJ1-1,once
CASSLVLAGGPDTQYF,TRBD2,TRBV11-1,TRBJ2-3,.
CASSASRGSNQPQHF,.,TRBV27,TRBJ1-5,.
CASSLDVGGTEAFF,.,TRBV11-2,TRBJ1-1,.
CASSLEGRAASSYEQYF,.,TRBV7-9,TRBJ2-7,few
CASSATGGPVTDTQYF,TRBD2,TRBV9,TRBJ2-3,.
CSVGQSSYEQYF,.,TRBV29-1,TRBJ2-7,.
CASSKGFSTGYTEAFF,.,TRBV21-1,TRBJ1-1,.
CASSKIGGADEQFF,TRBD2,TRBV7-6,TRBJ2-1,.
CASSFSSNGDIQYF,.,TRBV27,TRBJ2-4,.
CASSNSKNTEAFF,.,TRBV6-1,TRBJ1-1,.
CASGTLAGGPETQYF,TRBD2,TRBV6-1,TRBJ2-5,.
CASSWGLAGSEQYF,TRBD2,TRBV27,TRBJ2-7,.
CASSYSPGTGGEKLFF,TRBD1,TRBV6-5,TRBJ1-4,once
CASRTRQNTEAFF,.,TRBV6-6,TRBJ1-1,once
CASSRSGSNTGELFF,TRBD2,TRBV9,TRBJ2-2,few
CASSLGGQRNPLPPNEQFF,TRBD1,TRBV28,TRBJ2-1,.
CAISEGPYRFSYEQYF,.,TRBV10-3,TRBJ2-7,.
CASSLVGGYSSYEQYF,TRBD2,TRBV28,TRBJ2-7,.
CASSRDSQGNTYGYTF,.,TRBV7-9,TRBJ1-2,.
CAISPQSNQPQHF,.,TRBV10-3,TRBJ1-5,.
CASRGVWQRGGGNTGELFF,TRBD1,TRBV19,TRBJ2-2,few
CASSIDPGGYEQYF,.,TRBV19,TRBJ2-7,.
CASSPRGTDYEKLFF,.,TRBV7-9,TRBJ1-4,.
CASRPSGRAYEQYF,.,TRBV6-5,TRBJ2-7,once
CASSPPGAGELFF,.,TRBV11-3,TRBJ2-2,.
CASRHLLTGDAWTQYF,TRBD1,TRBV27,TRBJ2-5,few
CASSAGSPYEQYF,.,TRBV5-6,TRBJ2-7,.
CASSLKGGGPTPYEQYF,TRBD2,TRBV5-6,TRBJ2-7,.
CASSLSAPGGTEAFF,TRBD1,TRBV7-3,TRBJ1-1,.
CASSESRAEGGTDTQYF,.,TRBV2,TRBJ2-3,.
CASSPGQLYGYTF,TRBD1,TRBV5-6,TRBJ1-2,.
CASSLSGTSPLGQYF,TRBD2,TRBV5-1,TRBJ2-7,.
CASSSTSGAYSEQFF,TRBD2,TRBV19,TRBJ2-1,few
CASRAPGLQETQYF,.,TRBV27,TRBJ2-5,.
CASSQSRSGGTDTQYF,TRBD2,TRBV16,TRBJ2-3,few
CASSRSQTGGSFEQYF,TRBD1,TRBV2,TRBJ2-7,few
CASSSEGQGLSEQYF,TRBD1,TRBV9,TRBJ2-7,.
CASSVGISGNTIYF,.,TRBV9,TRBJ1-3,.
CASSWTGGYEQYF,TRBD1,TRBV5-1,TRBJ2-7,.
CSVREDTEAFF,.,TRBV29-1,TRBJ1-1,once
CASSDSGQGGEELFF,TRBD1,TRBV6-4,TRBJ2-2,.
CASRGGQGGNQPQHF,TRBD1,TRBV19,TRBJ1-5,.
CASSYKPGLAGYNEQFF,TRBD2,TRBV27,TRBJ2-1,.
CASSESTGTEQPPWQYF,TRBD1,TRBV6-4,TRBJ2-7,medium-sized
CASSYSSGNPTGELFF,TRBD2,TRBV6-5,TRBJ2-2,.
CASSYSPSEGSPLHF,.,TRBV27,TRBJ1-6,.
CASSLDFNYGYTF,.,TRBV5-5,TRBJ1-2,.
CASSPGGLAFNEQFF,.,TRBV7-6,TRBJ2-1,.
CASRAGGLHYNEQFF,.,TRBV27,TRBJ2-1,.
CASSRFGRENYGYTF,.,TRBV2,TRBJ1-2,.
CASGPPTGTGGRNTQYF,TRBD1,TRBV7-9,TRBJ2-3,once
CASRDRRGNTEAFF,TRBD1,TRBV10-2,TRBJ1-1,.
CASSRISTGGYEQYF,.,TRBV6-1,.,.
CSETSGGPGGTQYF,TRBD2,TRBV29-1,TRBJ2-5,.
CASSSRVGGHTGELFF,.,TRBV6-5,TRBJ2-2,.